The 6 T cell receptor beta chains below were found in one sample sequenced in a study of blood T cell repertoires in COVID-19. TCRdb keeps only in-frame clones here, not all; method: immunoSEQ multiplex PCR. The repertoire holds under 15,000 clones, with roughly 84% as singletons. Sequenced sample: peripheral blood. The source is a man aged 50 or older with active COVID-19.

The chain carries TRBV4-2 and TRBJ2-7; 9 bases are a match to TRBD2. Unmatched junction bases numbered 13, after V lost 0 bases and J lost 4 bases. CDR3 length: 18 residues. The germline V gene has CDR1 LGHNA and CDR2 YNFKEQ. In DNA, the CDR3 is TGTGCCAGCAGCCAAGACGCCTGGGGAAGCGGGAGGAGTTACGAGCAGTACTTC. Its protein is CASSQDAWGSGRSYEQYF.

The CDR3: CASSPTVSYEQYF. DNA for the CDR3: TGTGCCAGCAGTCCGACAGTATCCTACGAGCAGTACTTC. The rearrangement uses TRBV12-3 or TRBV12-4 and TRBJ2-7; TRBD1 is a possible D gene (5 bases). Deletions cut 5 bases from V and 1 base from J, with 9 bases between. The CDR3 totals 13 residues.

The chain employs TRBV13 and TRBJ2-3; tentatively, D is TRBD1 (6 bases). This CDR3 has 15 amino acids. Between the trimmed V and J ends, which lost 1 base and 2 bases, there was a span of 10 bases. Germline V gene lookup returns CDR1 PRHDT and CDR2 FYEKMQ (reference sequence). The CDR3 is CASSLVQGSTDTQYF. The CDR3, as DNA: TGTGCCAGCAGCTTAGTCCAGGGGTCCACAGATACGCAGTATTTT.

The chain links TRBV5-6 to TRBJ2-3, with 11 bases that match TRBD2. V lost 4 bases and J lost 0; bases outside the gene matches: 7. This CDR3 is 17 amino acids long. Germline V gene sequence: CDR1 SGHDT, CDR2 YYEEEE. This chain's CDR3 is CASSGTGTSGSTDTQYF. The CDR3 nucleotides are TGTGCCAGCAGCGGAACCGGGACTAGCGGTAGCACAGATACGCAGTATTTT.

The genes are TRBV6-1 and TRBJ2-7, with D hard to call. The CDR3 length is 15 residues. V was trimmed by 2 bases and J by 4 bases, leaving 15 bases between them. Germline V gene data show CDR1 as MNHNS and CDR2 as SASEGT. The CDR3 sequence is CASSEPRTSKYEQYF. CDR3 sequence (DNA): TGTGCCAGCAGTGAACCCCGTACGAGCAAATACGAGCAGTACTTC.

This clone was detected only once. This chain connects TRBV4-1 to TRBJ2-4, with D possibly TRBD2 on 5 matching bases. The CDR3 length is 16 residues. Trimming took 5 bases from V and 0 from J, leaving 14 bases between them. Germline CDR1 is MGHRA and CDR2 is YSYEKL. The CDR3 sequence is CASSGSTGVAKNIQYF. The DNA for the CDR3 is TGCGCCAGCAGCGGGAGTACTGGAGTAGCCAAAAACATTCAGTACTTC.